This T cell receptor (beta chain) was documented in a study of blood T cell repertoires in COVID-19. Study in general: Donors in the United States, Italy and Spain gave samples during acute or convalescent COVID-19.

Which cohort a participant joined came from the clinical history participants gave. The CDR3 has 14 amino acids. The V and J ends lost 2 bases and 4 bases respectively, with 11 bases between them. Germline values: CDR1 WNHNN, CDR2 SYGVQD (reference sequence). Original methodology: Nucleated cell counts were estimated from reference gene primer amplification. Generated by immunoSEQ multiplex PCR, the TCRdb table keeps only in-frame clones and is missing some. V and J calls and clone size come straight from that table; D and trimming were deduced from the DNA. The sample yields approximately 240,000 clones, 87% seen once.

The V and J genes are TRBV10-1 and TRBJ1-1; possible D gene TRBD1, 5 bases. The sequencing input was PBMCs or T cells enriched from blood (not recorded which). The clonotype was recovered from a woman in her twenties or thirties with acute COVID-19. CDR3 nucleotide sequence: TGCGCCAGCAGTGAGACAGATGGGGCCACTGAAGCTTTCTTT. Residues: CASSETDGATEAFF.